The T cell receptor beta chain described here comes from a study of OX40 agonist ivuxolimab in advanced cancers. Study context: A male proportion of 82.7% was recorded, with mean age 60 years and range roughly 23 to 85.

Study-wide results and limits: Within 6 weeks, CD4+ and CD8+ blood T cells expanded clonally at 0.1 to 3.0 mg/kg. Some nonresponders likewise displayed low normalized T-cell clonal expansion. Compared with CD4+, CD8+ T cells on average had more expanded clones.

V dropped 8 bases and J dropped 0 bases, with 5 bases sitting between them. Germline CDR1 SGHNT, CDR2 YENEEA. This CDR3 spans 11 amino acids. Comment on this clone: Its antigen remains unidentified.

Profiled with immunoSEQ multiplex PCR; TCRdb holds only in-frame clones, not every one. The table lists almost 85,000 clones, approximately 95% of them singletons. The sequence was obtained from an adult with an advanced solid tumor such as melanoma, head and neck, liver or kidney cancer. The sample consisted of CD4+ or CD8+ T cells sorted from blood, taken in a trial of the OX40 agonist ivuxolimab. The V and J genes are TRBV11-3 and TRBJ2-7, with D unresolved. The CDR3 loop is CASGSSYEQYF. CDR3 DNA sequence: TGTGCCAGCGGCAGCTCCTACGAGCAGTACTTC.